One and the same sample provided the 6 T cell receptor beta chains below, sequenced in a study of neoadjuvant anti-PD-1 for oral cavity cancer. Libraries were prepared by immunoSEQ multiplex PCR; TCRdb keeps only in-frame clonotypes and omits some of them. This sample yields fewer than 90,000 clones, of which around 80% are seen a single time; 3.1% belongs to the top ten. The sequenced sample was PBMCs, obtained before nivolumab (anti-PD-1) treatment. Source of these receptors: a person aged 40 to 85 with oral cavity squamous cell carcinoma.

The chain carries TRBV2 and TRBJ1-5, with TRBD1 matching 7 bases. The CDR3 covers 15 residues. Germline assignment: CDR1 SNHLY and CDR2 FYNNEI. The V segment lost 7 bases and the J segment 4 bases; nucleotides outside the gene matches: 10. The CDR3, as DNA: TGTGCCAGCACCCCCCCGGGACAGTTGAATCAGCCCCAGCATTTT. This sequence encodes CASTPPGQLNQPQHF.

The chain combines TRBV4-2 with TRBJ1-2, with D perhaps matching TRBD1 (5 bases). The CDR3 contains 13 residues. Looked up from germline, CDR1 is LGHNA and CDR2 is YNFKEQ. V was clipped by 2 bases and J by 10 bases, with 14 bases between them. CDR3 coding DNA: TGTGCCAGCAGCCAAACCCCCCAGGGTGCCTACACCTTC. Amino acids: CASSQTPQGAYTF.

This chain connects TRBV19 to TRBJ2-7; 10 bases are a match to TRBD2. V dropped 2 bases and J dropped 5; count of bases not matched to a gene: 6. The length of the CDR3 is 15 residues. Germline V gene data show CDR1 as LNHDA and CDR2 as SQIVND (reference sequence). The DNA for the CDR3 is TGTGCCAGTAGTATATTAGCGGGAGGTCTCGACGAGCAGTACTTC. It codes for CASSILAGGLDEQYF.

The CDR3 protein is CASLPAAGYQETQYF. Written as DNA, the CDR3 is TGTGCAAGCCTGCCCGCGGCGGGGTACCAAGAGACCCAGTACTTC. The genes are TRBV12-2 and TRBJ2-5; TRBD2, the table's D call, lacks a check against the DNA. TRBV12-2 is shown as a pseudogene. This CDR3 has 15 amino acids.

The chain links TRBV11-3 to TRBJ2-7; TRBD2 matches at 7 bases. The CDR3 has 13 amino acids. CDR1 SGHNT and CDR2 YENEEA come from the germline V gene. V was pared by 5 bases and J by 6 bases, with 7 bases of the junction left unmatched. This chain's CDR3 is CASSLVGGSEQYF. The CDR3 nucleotides are TGTGCCAGCAGCCTCGTGGGCGGGAGCGAGCAGTACTTC. The entire variable domain, with the rest obtained from reference TRBV11-3 and TRBJ2-7, is as follows: EAGVVQSPRYKIIEKKQPVAFWCNPISGHNTLYWYLQNLGQGPELLIRYENEEAVDDSQLPKDRFSAERLKGVDSTLKIQPAELGDSAVYLCASSLVGGSEQYFGPGTRLTVT.

The chain's CDR3 is CASSKRVNTEAFF. CDR3 in DNA: TGTGCCAGCAGTAAGAGGGTGAACACTGAAGCTTTCTTT. This chain connects TRBV6-5 to TRBJ1-1; D unclear. Trimming took off 5 bases at V and 0 bases at J, with 7 bases between the two ends. This CDR3 is built from 13 residues. The V gene's germline CDR1 is MNHEY and CDR2 SVGAGI.